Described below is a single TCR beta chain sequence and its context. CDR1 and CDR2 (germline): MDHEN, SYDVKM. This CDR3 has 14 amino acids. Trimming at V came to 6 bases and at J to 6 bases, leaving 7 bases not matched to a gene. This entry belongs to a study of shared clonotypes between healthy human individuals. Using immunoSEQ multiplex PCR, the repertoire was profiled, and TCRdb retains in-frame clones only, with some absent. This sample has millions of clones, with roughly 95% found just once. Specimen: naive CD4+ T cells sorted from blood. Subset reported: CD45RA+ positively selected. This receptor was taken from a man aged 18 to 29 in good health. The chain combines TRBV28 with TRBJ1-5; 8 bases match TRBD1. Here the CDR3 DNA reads TGTGCCAGCAGAACCCAGGGGGCGGCTCAGCCCCAGCATTTT. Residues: CASRTQGAAQPQHF.